Included here is one T cell receptor beta chain sequence, with context. Its cognate antigen is unknown. The CDR3 runs to 15 residues. V was clipped by 4 bases and J by 3 bases, with 15 bases between them. This specimen belongs to a study of T cell repertoires in cytomegalovirus infection. For the study at large: CMV epitopes, recently identified HLA-C-restricted and well-studied HLA-B-restricted, were used. Public signatures in TCR beta pointed to CMV infection and matching HLA type.

TCRdb independently ran MiXCR on the reads; one entry per CDR3 protein. The top ten hold about 41% of the sample, which has about half a million distinct CDR3 sequences, 42% seen once. Overall study findings and caveats: Ex vivo responses were dominated by HLA-C-restricted CMV-specific TCR beta clonotypes. The cumulative frequency of public TCR beta families identified carriers of CMV plus the relevant HLA.

The starting material was cultured PBMCs, obtained from culture after CMV antigen stimulation. The sequence was collected from a human donor in good health (CMV status not recorded). Some clones in this sample may be carry-over from other donors' samples. V usage is TRBV12-3 or TRBV12-4 and J usage is TRBJ2-5; D perhaps matches TRBD2 (6 bases). CDR3 region: CASSYTGEHKETQYF. Here the CDR3 DNA reads TGTGCCAGCAGTTACACGGGAGAGCATAAAGAGACCCAGTACTTC.